This TCR beta chain was profiled in a study of blood T cell repertoires in COVID-19. Study details: PBMCs, B-cell-depleted T cells, or T cells were the source of the cDNA or gDNA that made up the material.

Germline-derived CDR1 and CDR2 are SGHTA and FQGNSA. The CDR3 covers 16 residues. The trim removed 1 base at V and 2 bases at J, leaving 5 bases unmatched. Only in-frame clones appear in the TCRdb table, and some are missing; sequencing was by immunoSEQ multiplex PCR. This sample yields around 280,000 clones, of which around nine tenths are seen a single time; 6% to 6.5% belongs to the top ten. Input material: PBMCs or T cells enriched from blood (not recorded which). This clonotype was sampled from a woman in her 40s who had recovered from COVID-19. V is TRBV7-2 and J is TRBJ2-7, with 10 bases aligning to TRBD1. The CDR3 reads CASSLGSGTGAYEQYF. CDR3 in DNA: TGTGCCAGCAGCTTAGGCTCGGGGACAGGGGCCTACGAGCAGTACTTC.